This T cell receptor beta chain stems from a study of beta chain features in type 1 diabetes. As for the study in general: Patient and healthy donor groups were alike in age, gender and cell yields. All samples yielded 85 million to 130 million examined sorted cells.

cDNA synthesis used the whole RNA isolate, giving expressed TCRB sequences. Assay used: immunoSEQ multiplex PCR; TCRdb lists only in-frame clones, some missing. The repertoire has 600,000 or so clones, approximately 13% of them found once; the top ten carry more than 0.1%. To note about this clone: Its specificity is not known.

Germline-derived CDR1 and CDR2 are PRHDT and FYEKMQ (reference sequence). There are 15 residues in the CDR3. V was cut by 0 bases and J by 2 bases, with 11 bases left in between. General study points: Shorter TCRB CDR3s, moderately but significantly so, marked every one of the four CD4+ subsets in Type 1 diabetes patients. Among patients, naive, central memory and Treg TCRB repertoires appeared more similar than among healthy donors.

Each of the CD4+ naive, central memory, regulatory and stem cell-like memory populations was sorted via CD45RO/CCR7/CD25/CD127/CD95/CD27. This clonotype originated in a man aged 25 to 40 with type 1 diabetes. Sequencing used naive CD4+ T cells from blood. This chain links TRBV13 with TRBJ2-7; D ambiguous. The CDR3 bases are TGTGCCAGCAGCTTAGGCTCTAATGGCCCCTACGAGCAGTACTTC. This codes for CASSLGSNGPYEQYF. Full variable domain (remainder filled in from reference TRBV13 and TRBJ2-7): AAGVIQSPRHLIKEKRETATLKCYPIPRHDTVYWYQQGPGQDPQFLISFYEKMQSDKGSIPDRFSAQQFSDYHSELNMSSLELGDSALYFCASSLGSNGPYEQYFGPGTRLTVT.